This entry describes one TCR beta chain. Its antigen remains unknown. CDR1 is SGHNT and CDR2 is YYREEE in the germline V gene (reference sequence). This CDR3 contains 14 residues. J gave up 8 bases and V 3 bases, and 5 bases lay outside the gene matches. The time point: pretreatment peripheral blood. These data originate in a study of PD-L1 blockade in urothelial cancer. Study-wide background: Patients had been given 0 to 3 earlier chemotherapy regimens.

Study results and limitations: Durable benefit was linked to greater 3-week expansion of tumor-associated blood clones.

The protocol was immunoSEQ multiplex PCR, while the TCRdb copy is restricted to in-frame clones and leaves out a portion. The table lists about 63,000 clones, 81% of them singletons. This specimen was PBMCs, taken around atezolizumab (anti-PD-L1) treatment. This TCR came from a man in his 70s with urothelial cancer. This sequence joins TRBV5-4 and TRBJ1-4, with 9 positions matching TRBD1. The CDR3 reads CASSSTGGGEKLFF. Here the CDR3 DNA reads TGTGCCAGCAGCTCAACAGGGGGCGGAGAAAAACTGTTTTTT.